These 32 T cell receptor beta chains originate from one sample sequenced in a study of shared T cell receptors in the human thymus. Using immunoSEQ multiplex PCR, the repertoire was profiled, and TCRdb retains in-frame clones only, with some absent. This sample has around 730,000 clones, with 75% to 90% found just once. These data were also reused for a study on human thymus T cells.

Sequencing was performed on thymocytes. These receptors were taken from a girl under three years old with a congenital heart defect.

The chain carries TRBV19 and TRBJ1-2, with 9 bases aligning to TRBD1. The CDR3 spans 20 residues. With 3 bases clipped from V and 8 bases from J, the junction kept 25 bases outside the gene matches. Germline CDR1 reads LNHDA; CDR2 reads SQIVND (reference sequence). The DNA of the CDR3 is TGTGCCAGTAGTATCGGGCGTAACGGAGTACGGGACAGGGACTTTAAGGGCTACACCTTC. This sequence encodes CASSIGRNGVRDRDFKGYTF.

The table lists this clone with a count of one. The rearrangement joins TRBV2 to TRBJ2-1; the D gene is possibly TRBD1 (5 bases). CDR3 length: 16 residues. Germline CDR1 and CDR2: SNHLY and FYNNEI. Trimming shortened V by 6 bases and J by 4 bases, and 19 bases separated the two germline ends. CDR3 nucleotides: TGTGCCAGCAGCGACGGCGGAAAGGGGCCGTACAATGAGCAGTTCTTC. Its translation: CASSDGGKGPYNEQFF.

This chain links TRBV4-3 with TRBJ2-3, with TRBD2 matching 10 bases. Germline-derived CDR1 and CDR2 are LGHNA and YSLEER. CDR3 length: 18 residues. Trimming at V came to 5 bases and at J to 2 bases, leaving 13 bases not matched to a gene. The CDR3 coding sequence is TGCGCCAGCAGCATACGGGGGCTAGCGGGGGCGCACACAGATACGCAGTATTTT. As protein: CASSIRGLAGAHTDTQYF.

The genes are TRBV5-6 and TRBJ1-2; no firm D call. Germline CDR1 SGHDT, CDR2 YYEEEE. Trimming stripped 4 bases from V and 4 bases from J, with 11 bases between. The CDR3 is made up of 13 amino acids. The CDR3 is CASSRPGFYGYTF. CDR3 nucleotides: TGTGCCAGCAGCCGACCGGGGTTCTATGGCTACACCTTC.

The chain uses TRBV7-2 and TRBJ2-2; D is unclear. This CDR3 has 15 amino acids. The V end was cut by 5 bases, the J end by 6 bases, with 16 bases between. Germline lookup yields CDR1 SGHTA and CDR2 FQGNSA. The CDR3 is CASSHPADRAGELFF. The DNA of the CDR3 is TGTGCCAGCAGCCACCCCGCGGATCGGGCCGGGGAGCTGTTTTTT.

The chain links TRBV19 to TRBJ1-5; 8 bases line up with TRBD1. V gave up 4 bases and J gave up 10 bases; unmatched junction bases: 9. Germline V gene lookup returns CDR1 LNHDA and CDR2 SQIVND (reference sequence). This CDR3 contains 14 residues. The CDR3 reads CASSRITGGLPQHF. The CDR3 region has the DNA TGTGCCAGTAGTAGAATCACAGGGGGGTTACCCCAGCATTTT.

The CDR3 reads CAITKSQVSNTGELFF. The DNA for the CDR3 is TGTGCCATCACCAAGAGTCAGGTGTCGAACACCGGGGAGCTGTTTTTT. The rearrangement links TRBV10-3 to TRBJ2-2; the D is unclear. The V and J ends lost 7 bases and 0 bases respectively, with 15 bases between them. Germline loops: CDR1 ENHRY, CDR2 SYGVKD. The CDR3 length is 16 residues.

The chain uses TRBV27 and TRBJ2-7; 9 bases match TRBD1. The CDR3 runs 15 residues. Losses at the gene ends were 6 bases for V and 2 bases for J; bases not matched to a gene: 8. The germline CDR1 and CDR2 sequences are MNHEY and SMNVEV (reference sequence). The CDR3 reads CASSPWTGETYEQYF. Here the CDR3 DNA reads TGTGCCAGCAGCCCCTGGACAGGGGAAACCTACGAGCAGTACTTC.

In the case of this clone: The same CDR3 also results from other DNA sequences found in this sample. This chain uses TRBV4-3 with TRBJ2-3; D gene ambiguous. The CDR3 is 13 amino acids. V dropped 0 bases and J dropped 3 bases, with 4 bases sitting between them. The germline V gene encodes CDR1 LGHNA and CDR2 YSLEER. DNA for the CDR3: TGCGCCAGCAGCCAAGAATCGACAGATACGCAGTATTTT. Protein product: CASSQESTDTQYF.

V and J are TRBV5-1 and TRBJ2-7; 10 bases align to TRBD1. The CDR3 totals 20 residues. V was clipped by 0 bases and J by 4 bases; unmatched bases: 19. The germline V gene encodes CDR1 SGHRS and CDR2 YFSETQ. The CDR3 DNA reads as TGCGCCAGCAGCTTGGCCTCCTACCCGGGACAGGGGATAAGTCCGTACGAGCAGTACTTC. It is translated as CASSLASYPGQGISPYEQYF.

The V and J genes are TRBV4-3 and TRBJ1-4; D is possibly TRBD1 (6 bases). The CDR3 has 17 amino acids. The germline V gene encodes CDR1 LGHNA and CDR2 YSLEER. Trimming took 4 bases from V and 10 from J, leaving 25 bases between them. CDR3 sequence (DNA): TGCGCCAGCAGCCCCGTCCCGGGACAAGGAAGGTGGAGAAAACTGTTTTTT. It yields the protein CASSPVPGQGRWRKLFF.

The genes are TRBV6-5 and TRBJ2-3; D is uncertain. Trimming took 0 bases from V and 6 from J, leaving 16 bases between them. Germline lookup yields CDR1 MNHEY and CDR2 SVGAGI. This CDR3 comprises 16 residues. CDR3 sequence (DNA): TGTGCCAGCAGTTACTCCAGATCCGACAAATTGGATACGCAGTATTTT. Protein: CASSYSRSDKLDTQYF.

CDR3 sequence (DNA): TGTGCCAGCAGCCAAGGTCGGGGGTTCGCTGAAGCTTTCTTT. This translates into CASSQGRGFAEAFF. The chain is built from TRBV14 and TRBJ1-1, with D perhaps matching TRBD1 (5 bases). Germline V gene lookup returns CDR1 SGHDN and CDR2 FVKESK. The CDR3 is made up of 14 amino acids. V was cut by 1 base and J by 6 bases, with 12 bases left in between.

The table lists this clone with a count of one. The gene calls are TRBV7-9 and TRBJ1-5, with D tentatively TRBD1 (6 bases). Trimming stripped 4 bases from V and 7 bases from J, with 11 bases between. This CDR3 has 13 residues. Germline V gene data show CDR1 as SEHNR and CDR2 as FQNEAQ (reference sequence). The CDR3, as DNA: TGTGCCAGCAGCTCACAGGGTGGGCAGCCCCAGCATTTT. Translating it yields CASSSQGGQPQHF. Full variable domain (missing parts from reference TRBV7-9 and TRBJ1-5): DTGVSQNPRHKITKRGQNVTFRCDPISEHNRLYWYRQTLGQGPEFLTYFQNEAQLEKSRLLSDRFSAERPKGSFSTLEIQRTEQGDSAMYLCASSSQGGQPQHFGDGTRLSIL.

This clone has a single count. This chain joins TRBV20-1 and TRBJ2-4; D is uncertain. Trimming shortened V by 3 bases and J by 4 bases, and 4 bases separated the two germline ends. The germline V gene has CDR1 DFQATT and CDR2 SNEGSKA (reference sequence). This CDR3 comprises 11 residues. The CDR3 DNA is TGCAGTGCTAGGGAGAAAAACATTCAGTACTTC. Its translation is CSAREKNIQYF.

The chain couples TRBV7-2 to TRBJ1-3; D perhaps matches TRBD1 (6 bases). The CDR3 is made up of 17 amino acids. Germline V CDR1 and CDR2: SGHTA, FQGNSA. V lost 6 bases to trimming and J lost 2 bases, with 20 bases between them. The CDR3 nucleotides are TGTGCCAGCAGTCCAAGGTGGGGGCTCCCGACTGGAAACACCATATATTTT. This codes for CASSPRWGLPTGNTIYF.

The rearrangement links TRBV18 to TRBJ1-2; 8 positions agree with TRBD1. V trimming: 4 bases; J trimming: 8 bases; junction bases outside the gene matches: 15. CDR1 is KGHSH and CDR2 is LQKENI in the germline V gene. The CDR3 totals 16 residues. CDR3 coding DNA: TGTGCCAGCTCACAAGCACAGGGGGTAGGATTGAGAGGCTACACCTTC. Protein sequence: CASSQAQGVGLRGYTF.

The rearrangement links TRBV1 to TRBJ2-5; no check of the table's D call, TRBD2, against the DNA was made. TRBV1 is a listed pseudogene. The CDR3 extends over 17 amino acids. The CDR3 nucleotides read TGCACCAGCAGCCAAGATGGGGGGCGGGGGGTGAGAGAGACCCAGTACTTC. Translation: CTSSQDGGRGVRETQYF.

This clone has only one observation. This sequence joins TRBV5-4 and TRBJ1-1; 7 positions match TRBD1. The CDR3 loop spans 14 amino acids. V shed 5 bases, J shed 3 bases, and the junction held 7 bases outside the gene matches. Germline assignment: CDR1 SGHNT and CDR2 YYREEE (reference sequence). As DNA, the CDR3 is TGTGCCAGCAGTTTCCGACAGGGAGACACTGAAGCTTTCTTT. Amino acid sequence: CASSFRQGDTEAFF.

This clone is a singleton in its sample. The chain recombines TRBV29-1 with TRBJ2-7, with TRBD1 matching 10 bases. The germline V gene has CDR1 SQVTM and CDR2 ANQGSEA. The CDR3 contains 18 residues. With 2 bases clipped from V and 0 bases from J, the junction kept 13 bases outside the gene matches. This CDR3 is CSVEKEGDGDRGSYEQYF. The DNA of the CDR3 is TGCAGCGTTGAAAAGGAGGGGGACGGGGACAGGGGCTCCTACGAGCAGTACTTC.

The chain combines TRBV30 with TRBJ2-3, with 7 bases lining up with TRBD1. Trimming removed 2 bases from V and 5 bases from J; junction bases left unmatched: 13. Per germline, CDR1 GTSNPN and CDR2 SVGIG (reference sequence). This CDR3 region has 16 residues. The chain's CDR3 is CAWSPQQGKCRDTQYF. The CDR3 DNA reads as TGTGCCTGGAGTCCTCAACAGGGGAAGTGTAGAGATACGCAGTATTTT.

The V gene is TRBV29-1, the J gene TRBJ2-2; TRBD2 might be the D (6 bases). The CDR3 sequence is 14 residues long. Germline V gene data show CDR1 as SQVTM and CDR2 as ANQGSEA. V lost 4 bases and J 4 bases, leaving 13 bases between the germline ends. For the CDR3, the DNA is TGCAGCGTTGGTGTACTAGCATCCACCGGGGAGCTGTTTTTT. Translated: CSVGVLASTGELFF.

The V and J genes are TRBV27 and TRBJ2-5, with D tentatively TRBD1 (7 bases). The J call is doubtful: the DNA matches TRBJ2-7 better. This CDR3 has 15 residues. CDR1 and CDR2 from the germline V gene are MNHEY and SMNVEV (reference sequence). In nucleotides, the CDR3 is TGTGCCAGCAGTAGGCAGGGGGGCAAACCCTACGAGCAGTACTTC. This gives the protein CASSRQGGKPYEQYF.

The chain uses TRBV27 and TRBJ1-1; D unresolved. The CDR3 has 13 amino acids. V lost 4 bases and J lost 11, with 17 bases in between. Germline V gene sequence: CDR1 MNHEY, CDR2 SMNVEV (reference sequence). The CDR3 DNA follows: TGTGCCAGCAGTTCCCCCCGATCCGCCCGGGCTTTCTTT. Protein sequence: CASSSPRSARAFF.

V is TRBV5-1 and J is TRBJ2-2, with 7 bases aligning to TRBD1. Trimming at V came to 2 bases and at J to 6 bases, leaving 7 bases not matched to a gene. Germline V gene sequence: CDR1 SGHRS, CDR2 YFSETQ. The CDR3 contains 15 residues. The CDR3 sequence: CASSLEGARAGELFF. CDR3 nucleotides: TGCGCCAGCAGCTTAGAGGGGGCGCGGGCCGGGGAGCTGTTTTTT.

This chain joins TRBV10-3 and TRBJ2-7; 10 bases are shared with TRBD2. The CDR3 runs 15 residues. Losses at the gene ends were 3 bases for V and 3 bases for J; bases not matched to a gene: 5. Germline V gives CDR1 ENHRY, CDR2 SYGVKD. The chain's CDR3 is CAISELAGGFYEQYF. DNA for the CDR3: TGTGCCATCAGTGAATTAGCGGGGGGATTCTACGAGCAGTACTTC.

The chain uses TRBV10-3 and TRBJ1-1; 7 bases fit TRBD1. The ends lost 4 bases at V and 7 bases at J; junction bases unmatched: 3. Per the germline V gene, CDR1 is ENHRY and CDR2 is SYGVKD. CDR3 length: 12 amino acids. DNA of the CDR3: TGTGCCATCAGTGGCCGGGACAGTGAAGCTTTCTTT. It translates to CAISGRDSEAFF.

CDR3 protein: CASNPAPRGQVSPLHF. CDR3 DNA: TGTGCCAGCAACCCAGCCCCCAGGGGGCAGGTTTCACCCCTCCACTTT. The chain recombines TRBV11-3 with TRBJ1-6; 8 bases agree with TRBD1. Germline CDR1 SGHNT, CDR2 YENEEA. After removal of 7 bases from V and 9 bases from J, the junction contained 14 bases not matched to a gene. The CDR3 is 16 residues long.

The chain employs TRBV13 and TRBJ1-1, with D possibly matching TRBD1 (6 bases). Germline-derived CDR1 and CDR2 are PRHDT and FYEKMQ (reference sequence). The V and J ends lost 0 bases and 1 base respectively, with 18 bases between them. There are 18 residues in the CDR3. CDR3: CASSLGVTGCMTNTEAFF. The CDR3, as DNA: TGTGCCAGCAGCTTAGGGGTTACAGGGTGTATGACGAACACTGAAGCTTTCTTT.

V and J are TRBV5-1 and TRBJ2-3; D is possibly TRBD2 (6 bases). V was cut by 4 bases and J by 0 bases, with 12 bases left in between. Looked up from germline, CDR1 is SGHRS and CDR2 is YFSETQ. The CDR3 loop spans 15 amino acids. The CDR3 DNA reads TGCGCCAGCAGCCCGGCTAGCGCTAGCACAGATACGCAGTATTTT. Its translation: CASSPASASTDTQYF.

The V gene is TRBV15, the J gene TRBJ1-5; the D is unclear. The germline gives CDR1 LNHNV, CDR2 YYDKDF (reference sequence). Between the trimmed V and J ends, which lost 0 bases and 0 bases, there was a span of 24 bases. The CDR3 contains 21 residues. CDR3 in DNA: TGTGCCACCAGCAGAGATGTAGGAGAAGACGACTTTCACGGTAGCAATCAGCCCCAGCATTTT. Translation gives CATSRDVGEDDFHGSNQPQHF.

The chain links TRBV7-9 to TRBJ1-2; the match to TRBD1 covers 8 bases. Unmatched junction bases numbered 18, after V lost 5 bases and J lost 7 bases. The CDR3 runs to 17 residues. Germline CDR1 reads SEHNR; CDR2 reads FQNEAQ (reference sequence). This CDR3 reads CASSLRGGTVDRAGYTF. As DNA, the CDR3 is TGTGCCAGCAGCCTTAGAGGGGGGACGGTGGACAGGGCTGGCTACACCTTC.